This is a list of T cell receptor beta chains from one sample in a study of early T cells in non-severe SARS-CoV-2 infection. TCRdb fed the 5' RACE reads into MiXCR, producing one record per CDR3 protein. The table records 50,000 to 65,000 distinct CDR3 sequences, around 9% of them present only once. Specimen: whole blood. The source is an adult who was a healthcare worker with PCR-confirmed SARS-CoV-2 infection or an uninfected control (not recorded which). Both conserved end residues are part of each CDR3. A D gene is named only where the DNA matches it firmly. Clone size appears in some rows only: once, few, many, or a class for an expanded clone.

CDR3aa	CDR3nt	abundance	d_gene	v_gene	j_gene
CSARAVGGTGQFGNSPLHF	TGCAGTGCTAGAGCTGTCGGCGGGACAGGTCAATTTGGGAATTCACCCCTCCACTTT	many	TRBD1	TRBV20-1	TRBJ1-6
CASSPGPLSGRARNEQFF	TGTGCCAGCAGCCCCGGCCCCCTTAGCGGGAGGGCCAGGAATGAGCAGTTCTTC	medium-sized	TRBD2	TRBV7-3	TRBJ2-1
CASSSSQGNTEAFF	TGTGCCAGCAGTTCTTCACAGGGGAACACTGAAGCTTTCTTT	many	-	TRBV12-3/TRBV12-4	TRBJ1-1
CSVSGQLKVPSTDTQYF	TGCAGCGTCTCGGGACAGTTAAAGGTACCTAGCACAGATACGCAGTATTTT	few	TRBD1	TRBV29-1	TRBJ2-3
CASSSTTPLAAQHF	TGTGCCAGCAGTAGCACGACTCCCCTCGCGGCCCAGCATTTT	-	-	TRBV27	TRBJ1-5
CASSFRQGRSPLHF	TGTGCCAGCAGTTTCCGGCAGGGTCGGTCACCCCTCCACTTT	once	-	TRBV12-3/TRBV12-4	TRBJ1-6
CASRGTGQSYEQYF	TGTGCCAGCAGGGGTACGGGACAGTCCTACGAGCAGTACTTC	few	TRBD1	TRBV12-3/TRBV12-4	TRBJ2-7
CASRETQYF	TGTGCCAGCCGAGAGACCCAGTACTTC	many	-	TRBV7-6	TRBJ2-5
CSAISGAWDTQYF	TGCAGTGCTATATCGGGAGCTTGGGATACGCAGTATTTT	few	-	TRBV20-1	TRBJ2-3
CASSLRLATNEQFF	TGTGCCAGCAGCTTGAGACTAGCCACTAATGAGCAGTTCTTC	few	TRBD2	TRBV7-8	TRBJ2-1
CASSIKPFRETQYF	TGTGCCAGTAGTATTAAACCTTTTCGGGAGACCCAGTACTTC	many	-	TRBV19	TRBJ2-5
CASSVTGGTDTQYF	TGTGCCAGCAGCGTAACAGGGGGCACAGATACGCAGTATTTT	-	TRBD1	TRBV7-3	TRBJ2-3
CASSSKGVTDTQYF	TGTGCCAGCAGTTCCAAAGGGGTCACAGATACGCAGTATTTT	-	-	TRBV28	TRBJ2-3
CASSLVGQGVETQYF	TGTGCCAGCAGCTTAGTTGGACAGGGGGTTGAGACCCAGTACTTC	many	TRBD1	TRBV7-9	TRBJ2-5
CASTLTGRIPYEQYF	TGTGCCAGCACTTTAACGGGACGAATACCCTACGAGCAGTACTTC	many	-	TRBV28	TRBJ2-7
CSVEAETQYF	TGCAGCGTTGAAGCGGAGACCCAGTACTTC	-	-	TRBV29-1	TRBJ2-5
CASTRGITYEQYF	TGTGCCAGCACTAGGGGAATCACCTACGAGCAGTACTTC	-	-	TRBV6-5	TRBJ2-7
CASSQDKEGRGNEQFF	TGTGCCAGCAGCCAAGATAAGGAGGGCAGGGGAAATGAGCAGTTCTTC	-	-	TRBV4-2	TRBJ2-1
CASSRSLAGGTYEQYF	TGTGCCAGCAGCCGAAGTTTAGCGGGAGGAACCTACGAGCAGTACTTC	-	TRBD2	TRBV4-2	TRBJ2-7
CASSLGGIAGDRGIAKNIQYF	TGTGCCAGCAGCTTAGGCGGAATAGCGGGAGATCGGGGAATAGCCAAAAACATTCAGTACTTC	-	TRBD2	TRBV11-2	TRBJ2-4
CASSLRTSGSNEQFF	TGTGCCAGCAGCCTCCGGACTAGCGGGTCAAATGAGCAGTTCTTC	-	TRBD2	TRBV5-4	TRBJ2-1
CASSRAQAQETQYF	TGTGCCAGCAGCAGAGCACAGGCCCAAGAGACCCAGTACTTC	few	-	TRBV7-2	TRBJ2-5
CSARQGKYSNQPQHF	TGCAGTGCAAGACAGGGAAAGTATAGCAATCAGCCCCAGCATTTT	many	TRBD1	TRBV20-1	TRBJ1-5
CASRTEGMAEKLFF	TGTGCCAGCAGGACCGAGGGGATGGCGGAAAAACTGTTTTTT	many	-	TRBV6-2/TRBV6-3	TRBJ1-4
CASSLNFNEKLFF	TGCGCCAGCAGCTTAAACTTTAATGAAAAACTGTTTTTT	-	-	TRBV5-1	TRBJ1-4
CASSYRGDQADTQYF	TGTGCCAGCAGCTACAGGGGGGATCAGGCAGATACGCAGTATTTT	many	TRBD1	TRBV11-2	TRBJ2-3
CASSTLSLEQYF	TGTGCCAGCAGTACCCTTTCTCTCGAGCAGTACTTC	-	-	TRBV28	TRBJ2-7
CASGRTLLRQPQHF	TGTGCCAGCGGAAGGACCCTCCTAAGGCAGCCCCAGCATTTT	many	-	TRBV28	TRBJ1-5
CATLRDYSYEQYF	TGTGCCACCCTCCGGGACTACTCCTACGAGCAGTACTTC	many	TRBD2	TRBV10-3	TRBJ2-7
CASSPGDSVRNEQFF	TGTGCCAGCAGCCCCGGGGACTCCGTTCGGAATGAGCAGTTCTTC	many	-	TRBV7-3	TRBJ2-1
CASSFPPPADRGEISNQPQHF	TGTGCCAGCAGTTTCCCCCCGCCCGCCGACAGGGGCGAAATTAGCAATCAGCCCCAGCATTTT	-	TRBD1	TRBV28	TRBJ1-5
CSARGPNTEAFF	TGCAGTGCTAGGGGTCCGAACACTGAAGCTTTCTTT	few	-	TRBV20-1	TRBJ1-1
CASSPGDTLAKNIQYF	TGTGCCAGCAGCCCAGGGGACACTCTAGCCAAAAACATTCAGTACTTC	-	-	TRBV9	TRBJ2-4
CSARVKNTEAFF	TGCAGTGCTAGAGTAAAGAACACTGAAGCTTTCTTT	many	-	TRBV20-1	TRBJ1-1
CASSQPRTGYTF	TGTGCCAGCAGCCAACCCCGCACTGGCTACACCTTC	-	-	TRBV12-3/TRBV12-4	TRBJ1-2